The TCR beta chain described here comes from a study of beta chain features in type 1 diabetes. Of the isolated RNA, all was reverse transcribed, and so the sequenced material was expressed TCRB transcripts. Read counts averaged around 3.9 million for samples of naive, central memory and regulatory T cells. Assay used: immunoSEQ multiplex PCR; TCRdb lists only in-frame clones, some missing. The sample lists 250,000 to 300,000 clones, roughly an eighth occurring once. Overall study findings and caveats: Insertion counts at VDJ junctions were lower in type 1 diabetes patients, who also showed more deletions there. A greater similarity of naive, central memory and Treg TCRB repertoires was seen among patients than among healthy donors. There was a moderate but significant shortening of TCRB CDR3s in all four CD4+ subsets of Type 1 diabetes patients.

Via CD45RO/CCR7/CD25/CD127/CD95/CD27, cells of the CD4+ naive, central memory, regulatory and stem cell-like memory subsets were sorted. CDR3 length: 16 residues. CDR1 and CDR2 from the germline V gene are SGDLS and YYNGEE. V shed 3 bases and J shed 6 bases, with 18 bases lying between them. This clone was seen a handful of times. Its matching antigen is unknown. This clonotype originated in a man aged 25-45 years with type 1 diabetes. The sample consisted of naive CD4+ T cells from blood. The chain uses TRBV9 and TRBJ2-2; D possibly corresponds to TRBD2 (6 bases). The CDR3 region is CASSGALAGSSGELFF. The CDR3 DNA reads as TGTGCCAGCAGCGGCGCCCTCGCCGGGAGCTCCGGGGAGCTGTTTTTT.